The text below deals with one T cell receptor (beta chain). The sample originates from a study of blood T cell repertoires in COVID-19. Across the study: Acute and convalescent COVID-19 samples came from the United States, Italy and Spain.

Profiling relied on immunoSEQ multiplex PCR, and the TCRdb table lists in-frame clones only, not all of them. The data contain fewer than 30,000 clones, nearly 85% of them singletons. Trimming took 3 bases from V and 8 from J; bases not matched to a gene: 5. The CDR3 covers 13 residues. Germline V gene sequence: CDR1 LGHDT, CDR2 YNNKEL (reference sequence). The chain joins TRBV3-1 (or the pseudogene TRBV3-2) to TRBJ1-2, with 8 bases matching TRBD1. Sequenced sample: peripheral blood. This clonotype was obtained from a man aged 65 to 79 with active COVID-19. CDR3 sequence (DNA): TGTGCCAGCAGCCACGGACAGGGAGGAGGCTACACCTTC. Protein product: CASSHGQGGGYTF.